This TCR beta chain derives from a study of OX40 agonist ivuxolimab in advanced cancers. Overall study findings and caveats: Expanded clones belonging to CD8+ T cells outnumbered, on average, those of CD4+.

This clone appeared once. Its specificity is unknown. The data were produced by immunoSEQ multiplex PCR, yet TCRdb's version contains in-frame clones alone and is incomplete. The sample lists around 40,000 clones; 75% to 85% were seen once. Sequenced material: CD4+ or CD8+ T cells sorted from blood, taken in a trial of the OX40 agonist ivuxolimab. The TCR comes from an adult with an advanced solid tumor such as melanoma, head and neck, liver or kidney cancer.

CDR3 DNA: TGCGCCAGCAGTGGTGGGACCCAGGGGCACATTCAGTACTTC. It translates to CASSGGTQGHIQYF. The chain recombines TRBV5-1 with TRBJ2-4, with D tentatively TRBD1 (6 bases). V lost 5 bases and J 8 bases, leaving 17 bases between the germline ends. This CDR3 contains 14 residues. Germline CDR1 reads SGHRS; CDR2 reads YFSETQ.